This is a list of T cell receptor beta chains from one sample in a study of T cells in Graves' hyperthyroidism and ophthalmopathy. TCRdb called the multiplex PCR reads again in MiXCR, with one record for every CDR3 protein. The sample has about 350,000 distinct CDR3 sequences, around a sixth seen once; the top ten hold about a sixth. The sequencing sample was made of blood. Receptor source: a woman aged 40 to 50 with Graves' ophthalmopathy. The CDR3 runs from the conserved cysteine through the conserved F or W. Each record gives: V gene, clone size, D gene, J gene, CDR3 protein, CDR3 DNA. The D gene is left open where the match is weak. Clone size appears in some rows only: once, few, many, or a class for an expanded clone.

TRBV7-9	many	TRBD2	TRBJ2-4	CASSYGRELVGNIQYF	TGTGCCAGCAGTTACGGGCGGGAGTTAGTTGGAAACATTCAGTACTTC
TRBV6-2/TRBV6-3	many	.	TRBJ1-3	CASSLLVRRASSGNTIYF	TGTGCCAGCAGCCTACTCGTGCGACGGGCGAGCTCTGGAAACACCATATATTTT
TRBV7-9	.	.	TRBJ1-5	CASSLVGDQPLHF	TGTGCCAGCAGCTTAGTGGGGGATCAGCCCCTGCATTTT
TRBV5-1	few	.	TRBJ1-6	CARTCDRTNSPLHF	TGCGCCAGAACTTGCGACAGGACCAATTCACCCCTCCACTTT
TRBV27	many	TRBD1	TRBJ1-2	CASSTYRDRGYGYTF	TGTGCCAGCAGTACCTACCGGGACAGGGGTTATGGCTACACCTTC
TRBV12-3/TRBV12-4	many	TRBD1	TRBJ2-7	CASSLARQGLGSYEQYF	TGTGCCAGCAGTTTAGCCCGACAGGGTTTGGGCTCCTACGAGCAGTACTTC
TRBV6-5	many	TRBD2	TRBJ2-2	CASSYDGGDTGELFF	TGTGCCAGCAGTTACGATGGGGGGGACACCGGGGAGCTGTTTTTT
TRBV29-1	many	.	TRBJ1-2	CSAVGSGGYTF	TGCAGCGCCGTAGGTTCTGGAGGCTACACCTTC
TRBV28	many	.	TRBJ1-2	CASSPRPGSYGYTF	TGTGCCAGCAGCCCCAGGCCAGGAAGCTATGGCTACACCTTC
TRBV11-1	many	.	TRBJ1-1	CASSLAQGGLSGNTEAFF	TGTGCCAGCAGCTTAGCGCAGGGTGGTCTTTCGGGAAACACTGAAGCTTTCTTT
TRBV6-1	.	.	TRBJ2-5	CASHEVQETQYF	TGTGCCAGCCACGAGGTCCAAGAGACCCAGTACTTC
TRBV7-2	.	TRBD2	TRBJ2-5	CASSLAEGGVYF	TGTGCCAGCAGCTTAGCCGAGGGAGGGGTATACTTC
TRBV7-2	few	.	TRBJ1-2	CASSLQIYGYTF	TGTGCCAGCAGCTTACAGATCTATGGCTACACCTTC
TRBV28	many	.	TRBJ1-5	CASTQHGSRRPQHF	TGTGCCAGCACCCAACACGGGTCCCGGAGGCCCCAGCATTTT
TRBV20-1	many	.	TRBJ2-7	CSASDTYEQYF	TGCAGTGCCTCTGATACCTACGAGCAGTACTTC
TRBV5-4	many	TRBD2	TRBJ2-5	CASSLRPPLAGVNKTQYF	TGTGCCAGCAGCTTAAGGCCCCCACTAGCGGGAGTTAACAAGACCCAGTACTTC
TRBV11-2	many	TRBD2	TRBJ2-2	CASSLGHRLAGLPELFF	TGTGCCAGCAGCTTGGGTCATCGACTAGCGGGTCTTCCGGAGCTGTTTTTT
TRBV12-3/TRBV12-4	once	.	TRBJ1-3	CAARGLLSGNTIYF	TGTGCCGCGAGGGGACTCCTCTCTGGAAACACCATATATTTT
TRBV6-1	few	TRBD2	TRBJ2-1	CASSRLAGGSEQFF	TGTGCCAGCAGTCGACTAGCGGGAGGGTCTGAGCAGTTCTTC
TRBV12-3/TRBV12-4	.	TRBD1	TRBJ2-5	CASSLADRAEETQYF	TGTGCCAGCAGTTTGGCGGACAGGGCGGAGGAGACCCAGTACTTC
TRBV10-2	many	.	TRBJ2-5	CASSEYYQETQYF	TGCGCCAGCAGTGAGTACTACCAAGAGACCCAGTACTTC
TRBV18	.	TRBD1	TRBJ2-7	CASSPLGQGSREQYF	TGTGCCAGCTCACCACTTGGACAGGGGAGCCGCGAGCAGTACTTC
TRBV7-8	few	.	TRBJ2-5	CASSSPRQETQYF	TGTGCCAGCAGCTCACCGAGACAAGAGACCCAGTACTTC
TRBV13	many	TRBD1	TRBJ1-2	CASSLDPGQGAPNYGYTF	TGTGCCAGCAGCTTAGACCCGGGACAGGGGGCGCCTAACTATGGCTACACCTTC